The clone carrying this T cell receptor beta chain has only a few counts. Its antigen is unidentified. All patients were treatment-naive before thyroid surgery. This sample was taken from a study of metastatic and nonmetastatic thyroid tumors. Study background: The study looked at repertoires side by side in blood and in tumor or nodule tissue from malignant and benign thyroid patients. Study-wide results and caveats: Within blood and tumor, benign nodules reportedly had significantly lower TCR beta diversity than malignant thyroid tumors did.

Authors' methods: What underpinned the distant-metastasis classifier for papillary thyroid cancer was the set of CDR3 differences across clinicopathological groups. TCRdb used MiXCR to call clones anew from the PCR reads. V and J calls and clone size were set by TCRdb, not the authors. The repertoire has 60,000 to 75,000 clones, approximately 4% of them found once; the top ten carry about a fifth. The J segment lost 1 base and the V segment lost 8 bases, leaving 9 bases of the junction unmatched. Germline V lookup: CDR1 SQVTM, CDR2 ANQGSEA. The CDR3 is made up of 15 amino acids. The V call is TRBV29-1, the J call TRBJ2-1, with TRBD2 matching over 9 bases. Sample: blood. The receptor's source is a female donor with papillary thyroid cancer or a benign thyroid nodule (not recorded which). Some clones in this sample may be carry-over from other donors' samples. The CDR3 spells CSLAPSGRSYNEQFF. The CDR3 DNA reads TGCAGCCTTGCCCCAAGCGGGAGGTCCTACAATGAGCAGTTCTTC.